These 6 T cell receptor beta chains originate from one sample sequenced in a study of blood T cell repertoires in COVID-19. Libraries were prepared by immunoSEQ multiplex PCR; TCRdb keeps only in-frame clonotypes and omits some of them. The sample contains about 200,000 clones, 80% to 90% of which appear only once. Specimen: peripheral blood. The source of these receptors is a human donor in a cohort sampled during active COVID-19.

In this sample, this clone turned up a few times. The chain combines TRBV6-6 with TRBJ2-5, with 11 positions matching TRBD2. Germline CDR1 and CDR2: MNHNY and SVGAGI (reference sequence). J lost 6 bases, V lost 7 bases, and 10 bases had no gene match. The CDR3 contains 15 residues. The CDR3 is CASNALTSGRKTQYF. The DNA of the CDR3 is TGTGCCAGCAACGCCTTAACTAGCGGGAGAAAGACCCAGTACTTC.

V usage is TRBV4-1 and J usage is TRBJ2-5; D uncertain. The CDR3 consists of 13 residues. CDR1 is MGHRA and CDR2 is YSYEKL in the germline V gene. Trimming stripped 4 bases from V and 2 bases from J, with 8 bases between. The CDR3 DNA follows: TGCGCCAGCAGCCGATCGCGACAAGAGACCCAGTACTTC. Encoded protein: CASSRSRQETQYF.

CDR3 in amino acids: CASSPRTSGLTDTQYF. In DNA, the CDR3 is TGTGCCAGCAGCCCACGAACTAGCGGGCTAACAGATACGCAGTATTTT. This sequence joins TRBV7-9 and TRBJ2-3, with 9 positions matching TRBD2. The germline V gene encodes CDR1 SEHNR and CDR2 FQNEAQ (reference sequence). The CDR3 runs to 16 residues. J lost 3 bases, V lost 5 bases, and 9 bases had no gene match.

The chain joins TRBV2 to TRBJ2-1, with 13 bases fitting TRBD2. V shed 5 bases, J shed 4 bases, and the junction held 2 bases outside the gene matches. The germline V gene encodes CDR1 SNHLY and CDR2 FYNNEI. The CDR3 sequence is 15 residues long. The CDR3 here is CASSWTSGRYNEQFF. CDR3 nucleotides: TGTGCCAGCAGTTGGACTAGCGGGAGATACAATGAGCAGTTCTTC.

The chain is built from TRBV25-1 and TRBJ2-7; 8 bases are shared with TRBD1. With 7 bases clipped from V and 7 bases from J, the junction kept 6 bases outside the gene matches. This CDR3 contains 12 residues. CDR1 MGHDK and CDR2 SYGVNS come from the germline V gene. The CDR3 spells CASKAGGREQYF. Here the CDR3 DNA reads TGTGCCAGCAAGGCAGGGGGCAGAGAGCAGTACTTC.

The V gene is TRBV5-4, the J gene TRBJ2-7; TRBD2 aligns across 9 bases. The CDR3 length is 16 residues. V lost 4 bases, J lost 4 bases, and 12 bases stayed unmatched. Looked up from germline, CDR1 is SGHNT and CDR2 is YYREEE (reference sequence). The chain's CDR3 is CASSPDSGRGYYEQYF. The CDR3, as DNA: TGTGCCAGCAGCCCCGATAGCGGGAGAGGGTATTACGAGCAGTACTTC.